Each of the 3 T cell receptor beta chains below was sequenced from the same sample in a study of blood T cells in healthy people across ages. Then a second PCR, running about 7 to 11 cycles, was carried out with a sample-barcoded 5' primer and a J-beta primer mix. TCRdb re-called the 5' RACE reads with MiXCR, one entry per CDR3 protein. The repertoire holds about 1.5 million distinct CDR3 sequences, with less than 45% as singletons. Input material: blood. These receptors came from a woman aged 18-35 years in good health.

The chain has TRBV20-1 and TRBJ2-5; D perhaps matches TRBD1 (6 bases). The CDR3 loop spans 12 amino acids. Germline V gene lookup returns CDR1 DFQATT and CDR2 SNEGSKA (reference sequence). With 3 bases removed from V and 7 bases from J, the gap between germline ends came to 12 bases. The CDR3 DNA sequence: TGCAGTGCTAGGGACAGACCAGGGACCCAGTACTTC. Translating it yields CSARDRPGTQYF.

This clonotype was observed a handful of times. This chain uses TRBV3-1 with TRBJ1-2, with D possibly matching TRBD1 (5 bases). CDR3 length: 16 residues. Germline assignment: CDR1 LGHDT and CDR2 YNNKEL (reference sequence). V was trimmed by 6 bases and J by 4 bases, leaving 21 bases between them. Here the CDR3 reads CASSENRGRRSYGYTF. The DNA of the CDR3 is TGTGCCAGCAGTGAGAACCGGGGACGGCGGTCCTATGGCTACACCTTC.

This clonotype was observed once. The chain recombines TRBV4-3 with TRBJ1-1; D remains unclear. The V and J ends lost 0 bases and 4 bases respectively, with 9 bases between them. CDR3 length: 14 residues. Per germline, CDR1 LGHNA and CDR2 YSLEER. This chain's CDR3 is CASSQEPLGTEAFF. CDR3 sequence (DNA): TGCGCCAGCAGCCAAGAACCCCTGGGCACTGAAGCTTTCTTT.